This TCR beta chain emerged from a study of OX40 agonist ivuxolimab in advanced cancers. Across the whole study: Patients were infused with ivuxolimab every 2 weeks at 0.01 to 10 mg/kg. Patients undergoing dose escalation presented with hepatocellular carcinoma, melanoma, renal cell or head and neck cancer. Study results and caveats: Patients with a partial response at 0.1-3.0 mg/kg had among the lowest clonal expansion.

The protocol was immunoSEQ multiplex PCR, while the TCRdb copy is restricted to in-frame clones and leaves out a portion. The sample yields tens of thousands of clones, around 82% seen once. Turning to this clone: What it binds is unknown.

Systemic immunosuppression or a history of autoimmune disease excluded patients. CDR1 SGHTA and CDR2 FQGNSA come from the germline V gene. The CDR3 is 16 residues long. The V segment lost 4 bases and the J segment 2 bases; nucleotides outside the gene matches: 8. The TCR was taken from an adult with an advanced solid tumor such as melanoma, head and neck, liver or kidney cancer. The material was CD4+ or CD8+ T cells sorted from blood, obtained in a trial of the OX40 agonist ivuxolimab. The chain couples TRBV7-2 to TRBJ2-1; TRBD2 aligns across 7 bases. The CDR3: CASSSRRGRAYNEQFF. The CDR3 DNA sequence: TGTGCCAGCAGCTCCCGTCGGGGGAGGGCCTACAATGAGCAGTTCTTC.